This record covers a single T cell receptor (beta chain). The antigen is not known. This sample was taken from a study of cytomegalovirus exposure and HLA in healthy donors. Trimming cost V 1 base and J 2 bases; bases outside gene matches: 2. From germline, CDR1 is LNHDA and CDR2 SQIVND (reference sequence). The CDR3 sequence is 15 residues long. Study-wide findings and caveats: Within the data, a cluster of highly shared sequence variants was likely a sequencing artifact. Researchers reported that a few CMV-associated chains were confirmed in vitro as CMV antigen-specific. Per a later analysis, HLA-associated TCR beta chains showed more clonal expansion than other, equally common TCR beta chains.

In the PCR, 60 Vbeta and 13 Jbeta primers were used. Produced via immunoSEQ multiplex PCR; TCRdb's table is partial and in-frame only. The sample includes some 200,000 clones, 75% to 85% of them seen just once. The sequenced sample consisted of PBMCs. V gene TRBV19 combines with J gene TRBJ2-1; TRBD2 aligns across 7 bases. The TCR originated in a woman in her late teens or twenties in good health and CMV-seronegative. CDR3 residues: CASSIGGSPYNEQFF. The CDR3 region has the DNA TGTGCCAGTAGTATAGGCGGGAGCCCCTACAATGAGCAGTTCTTC.